This T cell receptor (beta chain) originates from a study of metastatic and nonmetastatic thyroid tumors. TCRdb re-analyzed the PCR reads using MiXCR. This sample has around 19,000 clones, with around 30% found just once. The sample holds many counts of this clone. The CDR3 consists of 15 residues. CDR1 and CDR2 (germline): SGHRS, YFSETQ. The V and J ends lost 7 bases and 3 bases, in that order; junction bases with no gene match: 9. Before thyroid surgery, none of the patients had received any treatment. The sequenced sample consisted of blood. The TCR sequence derives from a female donor with papillary thyroid cancer or a benign thyroid nodule (not recorded which). Some clones in this sample may be carry-over from other donors' samples. The genes are TRBV5-1 and TRBJ2-3; 9 bases agree with TRBD2. CDR3 amino acids: CASGIISGGTDTQYF. For the CDR3, the DNA is TGCGCCAGCGGAATTATTAGCGGGGGAACAGATACGCAGTATTTT.